This is a list of T cell receptor beta chains from one sample in a study of T cell responses to AZD1222 COVID-19 vaccine. The assay was immunoSEQ multiplex PCR, and TCRdb's table has in-frame clones only and misses some. The sample includes more than 95,000 clones, about 90% of them seen just once. The input for sequencing was peripheral blood, taken 28 days after the second AZD1222 dose. The receptor source for this set is an adult who received the AZD1222 COVID-19 vaccine. Both conserved end residues are part of each CDR3. Each record gives: J gene, clone size, D gene, V gene, CDR3 protein, CDR3 DNA. The D gene is left open where the match is weak. Clone size is stated in some rows and not others, as once, few, many or a class when expanded.

>TRBJ2-5|NA|TRBD2|TRBV28
CASSLVRGGETQYF
TGTGCCAGCAGTTTAGTCCGGGGAGGGGAGACCCAGTACTTC
>TRBJ1-5|NA|NA|TRBV7-9
CASSSTSYQPQHF
TGTGCCAGCAGCTCGACCAGCTATCAGCCCCAGCATTTT
>TRBJ1-1|NA|NA|TRBV7-2
CASSLVPLSTEAFF
TGTGCCAGCAGCTTAGTACCCCTCAGCACTGAAGCTTTCTTT
>TRBJ1-5|NA|NA|TRBV10-1
CAILYYGGAGNQPQHF
TGCGCCATCCTCTACTACGGGGGCGCGGGGAATCAGCCCCAGCATTTT
>TRBJ1-2|NA|TRBD1|TRBV6-1
CASSDGQGNYGYTF
TGTGCCAGCAGTGACGGACAGGGGAACTATGGCTACACCTTC
>TRBJ1-6|NA|NA|TRBV10-3
CAISPGLNSPLHF
TGTGCCATCAGTCCGGGCCTTAATTCACCCCTCCACTTT
>TRBJ1-1|NA|NA|TRBV9
CASSVDRLLEAFF
TGTGCCAGCAGCGTAGACCGCCTACTAGAAGCTTTCTTT
>TRBJ2-7|NA|TRBD1|TRBV4-1
CASSQENALRDRVYEQYF
TGCGCCAGCAGCCAAGAAAACGCGCTTCGGGACAGGGTCTACGAGCAGTACTTC
>TRBJ1-3|once|NA|TRBV10-3
CAISESEGAGNTIYF
TGTGCCATCAGTGAGTCCGAAGGGGCTGGAAACACCATATATTTT
>TRBJ2-7|NA|NA|TRBV5-4
CASSSGFSYEQYF
TGTGCCAGCAGCTCCGGATTTTCCTACGAGCAGTACTTC
>TRBJ1-4|NA|TRBD1|TRBV5-4
CASSGGQGVGEKLFF
TGTGCCAGCAGCGGGGGACAGGGAGTAGGGGAAAAACTGTTTTTT
>TRBJ2-1|NA|TRBD2|TRBV7-3
CASSPREGRYNEQFF
TGTGCCAGCAGCCCACGGGAGGGCCGCTACAATGAGCAGTTCTTC
>TRBJ1-5|NA|NA|TRBV7-9
CASSLGQSPGQPQHF
TGTGCCAGCAGCCTCGGACAGTCCCCGGGTCAGCCCCAGCATTTT
>TRBJ1-3|NA|NA|TRBV13
CASSLQGNTIYF
TGTGCCAGCAGCCTACAAGGAAACACCATATATTTT
>TRBJ2-5|NA|TRBD1|TRBV7-3
CASSLTGQGGETQYF
TGTGCCAGCAGCTTAACTGGACAGGGCGGGGAGACCCAGTACTTC
>TRBJ2-2|NA|NA|TRBV30
CAWSAENTGELFF
TGTGCCTGGAGTGCCGAGAACACCGGGGAGCTGTTTTTT
>TRBJ1-5|NA|NA|TRBV7-2
CASSLLADLLREPQHF
TGTGCCAGCAGCTTATTGGCAGACCTCCTTCGGGAGCCCCAGCATTTT
>TRBJ2-1|NA|TRBD1|TRBV28
CASSSPTGRGNEQFF
TGTGCCAGCAGTTCCCCGACAGGGAGAGGCAATGAGCAGTTCTTC
>TRBJ1-2|NA|TRBD1|TRBV7-9
CASSLRARTGHYGYTF
TGTGCCAGCAGCCTCCGTGCAAGGACAGGGCACTATGGCTACACCTTC
>TRBJ2-1|NA|TRBD2|TRBV6-4
CASSDLLAGLNEQFF
TGTGCCAGCAGTGATTTACTAGCGGGACTCAATGAGCAGTTCTTC
>TRBJ2-3|NA|TRBD2|TRBV4-1
CASSIRTSGTDTQYF
TGCGCCAGCAGCATTCGGACTAGCGGCACAGATACGCAGTATTTT
>TRBJ1-4|NA|NA|TRBV4-2
CASSLESGNEKLFF
TGTGCCAGCAGCCTAGAGTCCGGTAATGAAAAACTGTTTTTT
>TRBJ2-1|NA|TRBD2|TRBV10-3
CAITRGLADYNEQFF
TGTGCCATCACCCGAGGACTAGCGGACTACAATGAGCAGTTCTTC
>TRBJ1-2|once|TRBD1|TRBV7-8
CASSRIPGQGVLGYGYTF
TGTGCCAGCAGTCGAATACCGGGACAGGGGGTACTAGGGTATGGCTACACCTTC
>TRBJ1-5|NA|NA|TRBV27
CASSLSFREMPQHF
TGTGCCAGCAGTTTATCGTTCAGGGAGATGCCCCAGCATTTT
>TRBJ1-6|NA|NA|TRBV3-1/TRBV3-2
CASSHGEYYRGSPLHF
TGTGCCAGCAGCCACGGGGAGTACTACCGTGGGTCACCCCTCCACTTT
>TRBJ2-7|few|NA|TRBV11-2
CASLLSGKDEQYF
TGTGCCAGCTTACTCTCAGGGAAGGACGAGCAGTACTTC
>TRBJ1-1|NA|NA|TRBV19
CASRGQIGKNTEAFF
TGTGCCAGCAGAGGACAGATTGGGAAGAACACTGAAGCTTTCTTT
>TRBJ2-4|NA|NA|TRBV28
CASRGAGPENIQYF
TGTGCCAGCAGGGGGGCCGGACCTGAAAACATTCAGTACTTC
>TRBJ1-1|NA|NA|TRBV15
CATSTGRNTEAFF
TGTGCCACCAGTACAGGGAGGAACACTGAAGCTTTCTTT
>TRBJ1-2|NA|NA|TRBV5-1
CASFEGYGYTF
TGCGCCAGTTTCGAAGGCTATGGCTACACCTTC
>TRBJ1-4|NA|NA|TRBV2
CASRDYRSGNEKLFF
TGTGCCAGCAGGGACTACAGAAGCGGGAATGAAAAACTGTTTTTT
>TRBJ2-5|NA|TRBD1|TRBV6-4
CASSEGQGAAETQYF
TGTGCCAGCAGTGAAGGCCAGGGGGCGGCTGAGACCCAGTACTTC
>TRBJ2-5|NA|TRBD1|TRBV30
CAWTPETGFLGTQYF
TGTGCCTGGACCCCCGAGACAGGGTTTTTGGGGACCCAGTACTTC
>TRBJ1-2|once|NA|TRBV28
CASHGTVYGYTF
TGTGCCAGCCACGGAACCGTTTATGGCTACACCTTC
>TRBJ2-1|NA|TRBD2|TRBV6-1
CASSTTGTTNNEQFF
TGTGCCAGCAGTACAACCGGGACTACGAACAATGAGCAGTTCTTC
>TRBJ1-6|NA|NA|TRBV7-9
CASSLLGDQADSPLHF
TGTGCCAGCAGCTTATTGGGGGACCAGGCGGATTCACCCCTCCACTTT
>TRBJ1-1|NA|NA|TRBV10-2
CASSRDPSRTEAFF
TGCGCCAGCAGTAGGGACCCCTCTAGGACTGAAGCTTTCTTT
>TRBJ1-5|NA|TRBD1|TRBV18
CASSSTGENQPQHF
TGTGCCAGCTCATCGACAGGGGAGAATCAGCCCCAGCATTTT
>TRBJ2-7|NA|TRBD1|TRBV9
CASSIGTGRKNYEQYF
TGTGCCAGCAGCATTGGGACAGGTCGAAAGAACTACGAGCAGTACTTC
>TRBJ2-7|NA|NA|TRBV2
CASAGTPTYEQYF
TGTGCCAGCGCCGGGACCCCAACCTACGAGCAGTACTTC
>TRBJ1-2|NA|NA|TRBV28
CASSPDRRRGYTF
TGTGCCAGCAGCCCCGACAGGAGGAGGGGCTACACCTTC
>TRBJ1-4|NA|TRBD1|TRBV27
CASSFVQGVTNEKLFF
TGTGCCAGCAGTTTCGTACAGGGGGTCACTAATGAAAAACTGTTTTTT
>TRBJ2-5|NA|NA|TRBV7-9
CASTQGGETQYF
TGTGCCAGCACCCAGGGGGGAGAGACCCAGTACTTC
>TRBJ2-1|few|TRBD2|TRBV14
CASSQSPGLAGVSSYNEQFF
TGTGCCAGCAGCCAATCTCCGGGACTAGCGGGGGTAAGCTCCTACAATGAGCAGTTCTTC
>TRBJ1-5|NA|NA|TRBV3-1/TRBV3-2
CASSQEKGYQPQHF
TGTGCCAGCAGCCAAGAGAAGGGCTATCAGCCCCAGCATTTT
>TRBJ1-6|NA|NA|TRBV19
CASTPGGVSPLHF
TGTGCCAGTACCCCGGGAGGGGTTTCACCCCTCCACTTT
>TRBJ1-4|NA|TRBD1|TRBV5-5
CASSGTGEGEKLFF
TGTGCCAGCAGCGGGACAGGGGAAGGAGAAAAACTGTTTTTT
>TRBJ1-2|NA|NA|TRBV28
CASSLPPGPYGYTF
TGTGCCAGCAGTTTGCCGCCGGGACCCTATGGCTACACCTTC
>TRBJ2-2|NA|NA|TRBV9
CASSRVPGELFF
TGTGCCAGTTCGAGGGTCCCCGGGGAGCTGTTTTTT
>TRBJ2-7|NA|NA|TRBV4-1
CASSQGGLNHYEQYF
TGCGCCAGCAGCCAGGGGGGACTGAATCACTACGAGCAGTACTTC
>TRBJ2-1|NA|TRBD2|TRBV19
CASSTISGGGNEQFF
TGTGCCAGTAGTACCATTAGCGGGGGTGGGAATGAGCAGTTCTTC
>TRBJ1-2|NA|NA|TRBV5-1
CASSAYTKLLRDGYTF
TGCGCCAGCAGCGCCTATACCAAACTCTTGCGAGATGGCTACACCTTC
>TRBJ1-1|NA|NA|TRBV14
CASSHPQQGYTEAFF
TGTGCCAGCAGCCACCCCCAGCAAGGGTACACTGAAGCTTTCTTT
>TRBJ2-2|NA|TRBD2|TRBV5-1
CASSRSGASNTGELFF
TGCGCCAGCAGCCGAAGCGGGGCCTCGAACACCGGGGAGCTGTTTTTT
>TRBJ2-1|NA|TRBD2|TRBV5-6
CASRRTSGAYNEQFF
TGTGCCAGCAGGCGGACTAGCGGGGCCTACAATGAGCAGTTCTTC
>TRBJ2-1|NA|NA|TRBV19
CASSILRLEYNEQFF
TGTGCCAGTAGTATATTGCGACTAGAATACAATGAGCAGTTCTTC
>TRBJ2-1|NA|TRBD2|TRBV5-5
CASSMGLAGEYNEQFF
TGTGCCAGCAGCATGGGACTAGCGGGAGAATACAATGAGCAGTTCTTC
>TRBJ2-1|NA|NA|TRBV28
CASSLEGHEQFF
TGTGCCAGCAGTTTGGAGGGCCATGAGCAGTTCTTC
>TRBJ2-1|NA|TRBD2|TRBV6-2/TRBV6-3
CASSWTSGEYNEQFF
TGTGCCAGCAGTTGGACTAGCGGAGAATACAATGAGCAGTTCTTC